The 31 T cell receptor beta chains in this list originate from one sample, sequenced in a study of cytomegalovirus exposure and HLA in healthy donors. PCR was performed using 60 Vbeta and 13 Jbeta primers. Generated by immunoSEQ multiplex PCR, the TCRdb table keeps only in-frame clones and is missing some. The data contain 120,000 to 150,000 clones, around three fifths of them singletons. The specimen was PBMCs. The receptor source for this set is a woman aged 30 to 39 in good health and CMV-seropositive.

The chain couples TRBV10-2 to TRBJ2-3, with D unresolved. This CDR3 contains 14 residues. Per germline, CDR1 WSHSY and CDR2 SAAADI. Trimming removed 4 bases at V and 2 bases at J, with 10 bases between. This CDR3 reads CASSVKTYTDTQYF. CDR3 coding DNA: TGCGCCAGCAGTGTCAAGACTTACACAGATACGCAGTATTTT.

As to this clone: In the same sample, other DNA sequences code for this CDR3. The V gene is TRBV11-2, the J gene TRBJ1-5, with 8 nucleotides matching TRBD1. Germline V CDR1 and CDR2: SGHAT, FQNNGV. This CDR3 has 16 residues. Trimming removed 1 base from V and 2 bases from J; junction bases left unmatched: 4. The CDR3 DNA reads TGTGCCAGCAGCTTAGGGGGGACAGGCGGCAATCAGCCCCAGCATTTT. This encodes CASSLGGTGGNQPQHF.

This sequence joins TRBV2 and TRBJ2-1; D may be TRBD2 (5 bases). Germline V CDR1 and CDR2: SNHLY, FYNNEI. The germline V and J ends were trimmed by 5 bases and 9 bases, with 14 bases remaining between them. CDR3 size: 13 residues. CDR3 protein: CASSSELGGEQFF. The CDR3 region has the DNA TGTGCCAGCAGTAGCGAACTCGGAGGTGAGCAGTTCTTC.

This clone was seen a handful of times. The CDR3 nucleotides read TGTGCCAGCACAGGGGCAGGGACAGGGCCCCAGCATTTT. As protein: CASTGAGTGPQHF. The rearrangement links TRBV25-1 to TRBJ1-5, with TRBD1 matching 8 bases. The germline V gene has CDR1 MGHDK and CDR2 SYGVNS. V was clipped by 7 bases and J by 9 bases; unmatched bases: 8. This CDR3 spans 13 amino acids.

The chain's CDR3 is CASSSSDSGEKLFF. The CDR3 DNA is TGCGCCAGCAGCTCCTCCGACAGTGGTGAAAAACTGTTTTTT. This chain connects TRBV5-1 to TRBJ1-4, with TRBD1 as a possible D gene (5 bases). V was shortened by 3 bases and J by 7 bases, with 13 bases between the two germline ends. Germline-derived CDR1 and CDR2 are SGHRS and YFSETQ. The CDR3 is 14 amino acids. Filled out from reference TRBV5-1 and TRBJ1-4, the complete variable domain reads KAGVTQTPRYLIKTRGQQVTLSCSPISGHRSVSWYQQTPGQGLQFLFEYFSETQRNKGNFPGRFSGRQFSNSRSEMNVSTLELGDSALYLCASSSSDSGEKLFFGSGTQLSVL.

This clone appeared a few times. The genes are TRBV7-2 and TRBJ2-4; D is possibly TRBD1 (6 bases). CDR1 and CDR2 (germline): SGHTA, FQGNSA. V was pared by 5 bases and J by 6 bases, with 11 bases between. The CDR3 spans 13 residues. This CDR3 reads CASSINRANIQYF. CDR3 nucleotides: TGTGCCAGCAGCATTAACAGGGCAAACATTCAGTACTTC.

The V gene is TRBV20-1, the J gene TRBJ2-3; the D is unclear. Trimming took 3 bases from V and 5 from J, leaving 6 bases between them. The germline CDR1 and CDR2 sequences are DFQATT and SNEGSKA (reference sequence). The CDR3 loop spans 11 amino acids. CDR3 sequence reads: CSARTVDTQYF. CDR3 nucleotide sequence: TGCAGTGCTAGGACTGTAGATACGCAGTATTTT.

A few counts support this clone. The chain carries TRBV7-3 and TRBJ1-5; possibly TRBD1 for D (6 bases). The CDR3 has 15 amino acids. Germline CDR1 and CDR2: SGHTA and FQGTGA. V was shortened by 1 base and J by 3 bases, with 10 bases between the two germline ends. In nucleotides, the CDR3 is TGTGCCAGCAGCTTAAAGCCAGGGGCCAATCAGCCCCAGCATTTT. As protein: CASSLKPGANQPQHF.

The chain uses TRBV15 and TRBJ2-3; D is uncertain. The V and J ends lost 0 bases and 0 bases respectively, with 10 bases between them. Germline CDR1 LNHNV, CDR2 YYDKDF (reference sequence). This CDR3 has 16 amino acids. The CDR3 is CATSRDRLGSTDTQYF. The DNA for the CDR3 is TGTGCCACCAGCAGAGATCGACTTGGCAGCACAGATACGCAGTATTTT.

J is TRBJ2-5 and V is TRBV30, with a tentative D call TRBD1 (6 bases). The J call could be wrong; TRBJ2-7 is a better fit for the DNA end. The CDR3 has 13 amino acids. Germline V CDR1 and CDR2: GTSNPN, SVGIG (reference sequence). CDR3 in DNA: TGTGCCTGGAGACAGGGTTGGCTTGGCGAGCAGTACTTC. This translates into CAWRQGWLGEQYF.

The chain is built from TRBV7-2 and TRBJ2-3; a possible D gene is TRBD2 (6 bases). Trimming shortened V by 6 bases and J by 7 bases, and 23 bases separated the two germline ends. The CDR3 runs to 16 residues. The germline V gene has CDR1 SGHTA and CDR2 FQGNSA. CDR3 nucleotide sequence: TGTGCCAGCAGGCGAGGTGGTAGCGGAGGGGATTATACGCAGTATTTT. Residues: CASRRGGSGGDYTQYF.

The chain employs TRBV10-1 and TRBJ1-2; D gene uncertain. The V gene lost 6 bases and the J gene lost 1 base, with 9 bases spanning the gap. The V gene's germline CDR1 is WNHNN and CDR2 SYGVQD (reference sequence). The CDR3 is made up of 13 amino acids. CDR3 residues: CASSPGNNYGYTF. CDR3 sequence (DNA): TGCGCCAGCAGCCCCGGGAATAACTATGGCTACACCTTC.

This clone occurred a few times. The rearrangement links TRBV7-3 to TRBJ1-1; D unresolved. The CDR3 consists of 13 residues. V gave up 4 bases and J gave up 4 bases, with 10 bases separating them. Germline V gives CDR1 SGHTA, CDR2 FQGTGA. The CDR3 loop is CASSYGVSTEAFF. The CDR3 DNA follows: TGTGCCAGCAGCTATGGAGTCAGCACTGAAGCTTTCTTT.

This clone was recorded only once. The J gene is TRBJ1-2, the V gene TRBV28; D is perhaps TRBD1 (5 bases). Germline V gene sequence: CDR1 MDHEN, CDR2 SYDVKM. Trimming took 4 bases from V and 0 from J, leaving 21 bases between them. The CDR3 covers 18 residues. CDR3 amino acids: CASSSGLVGLNPNYGYTF. In nucleotides, the CDR3 is TGTGCCAGCAGTTCGGGACTGGTTGGCCTGAACCCTAACTATGGCTACACCTTC.

The gene calls are TRBV6-5 and TRBJ1-1; D might be TRBD1 (5 bases). Per the germline V gene, CDR1 is MNHEY and CDR2 is SVGAGI. Trimming took off 2 bases at V and 2 bases at J, with 9 bases between the two ends. The CDR3 sequence is 14 residues long. The CDR3 sequence is CASSYGQGNTEAFF. The CDR3 bases are TGTGCCAGCAGTTACGGCCAGGGCAACACTGAAGCTTTCTTT.

The chain joins TRBV7-9 to TRBJ1-2; D might be TRBD1 (5 bases). Per the germline V gene, CDR1 is SEHNR and CDR2 is FQNEAQ (reference sequence). The ends were cut back, 6 bases at V and 5 bases at J, with 13 bases in the middle. This CDR3 has 13 residues. CDR3 protein: CASSSGLWYGYTF. CDR3 bases: TGTGCCAGCAGTTCAGGGTTGTGGTATGGCTACACCTTC.

This clone was counted only a few times. This chain uses TRBV11-1 with TRBJ2-3; D possibly corresponds to TRBD1 (5 bases). Looked up from germline, CDR1 is SGHAT and CDR2 is FQDESV (reference sequence). The CDR3 loop spans 14 amino acids. V lost 5 bases to trimming and J lost 1 base, with 10 bases between them. The DNA of the CDR3 is TGTGCCAGCAGCCTAGGACAAGGCACAGATACGCAGTATTTT. Encoded protein: CASSLGQGTDTQYF.

This clone turned up a few times. The chain is built from TRBV14 and TRBJ1-2; D is ambiguous. This CDR3 is 13 amino acids long. V was pared by 1 base and J by 0 bases, with 3 bases between. Germline values: CDR1 SGHDN, CDR2 FVKESK. The CDR3 DNA sequence: TGTGCCAGCAGCCAAGGAGCTAACTATGGCTACACCTTC. It yields the protein CASSQGANYGYTF.

The chain employs TRBV19 and TRBJ1-5; D gene ambiguous. V was shortened by 6 bases and J by 0 bases, with 12 bases between the two germline ends. Germline-derived CDR1 and CDR2 are LNHDA and SQIVND (reference sequence). There are 15 residues in the CDR3. The CDR3 is CASSWASYSNQPQHF. The CDR3 DNA follows: TGTGCCAGTAGCTGGGCGTCGTATAGCAATCAGCCCCAGCATTTT.

This clone was detected only a few times. The chain joins TRBV13 to TRBJ2-7; 9 bases fit TRBD1. The CDR3 is made up of 15 amino acids. Trimming at V came to 1 base and at J to 3 bases, leaving 4 bases not matched to a gene. The germline V gene has CDR1 PRHDT and CDR2 FYEKMQ (reference sequence). The CDR3 spells CASSLEPGQGYEQYF. The CDR3 coding sequence is TGTGCCAGCAGCTTAGAACCGGGACAGGGCTACGAGCAGTACTTC.

In its sample, this clone was seen many times. Other DNA sequences in the sample encode the same CDR3. The rearrangement uses TRBV18 and TRBJ1-2; 8 bases fit TRBD1. Trimming removed 3 bases from V and 3 bases from J; junction bases left unmatched: 3. Germline values: CDR1 KGHSH, CDR2 LQKENI. There are 14 residues in the CDR3. The CDR3 DNA follows: TGTGCCAGCTCACCCGGACAGGGAGACTATGGCTACACCTTC. This encodes CASSPGQGDYGYTF.

Note on this clone: A junction boundary mismatches the germline segment, possibly from a read error. The CDR3 loop is CASSEGLAGRGTDTQYF. CDR3 nucleotide sequence: TGTGCCAGCAGCGAAGGACTAGCGGGGCGGGGAACAGATACGCAGTATTTT. The V gene is TRBV2, the J gene TRBJ2-3, with 12 bases matching TRBD2. The CDR3 extends over 17 amino acids. Germline V CDR1 and CDR2: SNHLY, FYNNEI. The full variable domain, rest sourced from reference TRBV2 and TRBJ2-3, is EPEVTQTPSHQVTQMGQEVILRCVPISNHLYFYWYRQILGQKVEFLVSFYNNEISEKSEIFDDQFSVERPDGSNFTLKIRSTKLEDSAMYFCASSEGLAGRGTDTQYFGPGTRLTVL.

The J gene is TRBJ1-1, the V gene TRBV13; TRBD1 is a possible D gene (6 bases). This CDR3 is built from 15 residues. Germline loops: CDR1 PRHDT, CDR2 FYEKMQ (reference sequence). V dropped 3 bases and J dropped 3 bases, with 14 bases sitting between them. This chain's CDR3 is CASSFTTGIDTEAFF. CDR3 DNA sequence: TGTGCCAGCAGCTTCACCACAGGGATAGACACTGAAGCTTTCTTT.

The gene calls are TRBV27 and TRBJ2-7, with a possible D match to TRBD1 (6 bases). The CDR3 consists of 14 residues. CDR1 is MNHEY, CDR2 SMNVEV, per germline (reference sequence). V was shortened by 2 bases and J by 3 bases, with 11 bases between the two germline ends. The CDR3 is CASSLRVQGYEQYF. Here the CDR3 DNA reads TGTGCCAGCAGTTTACGTGTACAGGGCTACGAGCAGTACTTC.

The chain carries TRBV19 and TRBJ1-2; TRBD1 aligns across 8 bases. V shed 10 bases and J 8 bases; nucleotides not matched to a gene: 12. CDR1 is LNHDA and CDR2 is SQIVND in the germline V gene (reference sequence). The CDR3 has 13 amino acids. For the CDR3, the DNA is TGTGCCACCCCTACGGACAGGGCGGGCGGCTACACCTTC. This sequence encodes CATPTDRAGGYTF.

V is TRBV29-1 and J is TRBJ1-2; maybe TRBD1 (5 bases). The CDR3 totals 10 residues. The germline V gene has CDR1 SQVTM and CDR2 ANQGSEA. The V end lost 6 bases, the J end lost 8 bases, and 10 bases lay between the germline ends. The CDR3 here is CSVGQRGYTF. CDR3 nucleotide sequence: TGCAGCGTAGGACAACGCGGCTACACCTTC.

The chain links TRBV5-6 to TRBJ1-4, with 7 bases that match TRBD1. This CDR3 is built from 14 residues. The J segment lost 8 bases and the V segment lost 4 bases, leaving 8 bases of the junction unmatched. CDR1 is SGHDT, CDR2 YYEEEE, per germline. The DNA for the CDR3 is TGTGCCAGCAGCCTACAGGGGCGTAGCGAAAAACTGTTTTTT. This translates into CASSLQGRSEKLFF.

This chain's CDR3 is CASSESGFGYGYTF. DNA for the CDR3: TGCGCCAGCAGTGAGAGCGGATTCGGCTATGGCTACACCTTC. This sequence joins TRBV10-1 and TRBJ1-2; unclear D gene. This CDR3 comprises 14 residues. Germline CDR1 reads WNHNN; CDR2 reads SYGVQD (reference sequence). V lost 2 bases and J 4 bases, leaving 11 bases between the germline ends.

This clone turned up a few times. This sequence joins TRBV5-1 and TRBJ1-4; tentatively, D is TRBD1 (5 bases). Germline V gene lookup returns CDR1 SGHRS and CDR2 YFSETQ. The CDR3 contains 14 residues. The germline V and J ends were trimmed by 4 bases and 7 bases, with 14 bases remaining between them. The CDR3 loop reads CASSQGRVGEKLFF. In nucleotides, the CDR3 is TGCGCCAGCAGCCAGGGAAGGGTGGGTGAAAAACTGTTTTTT.

The count of this clone is one. The CDR3 loop is CASSPLDRETQYF. In nucleotides, the CDR3 is TGTGCCAGCTCACCACTTGACAGAGAGACCCAGTACTTC. The chain carries TRBV18 and TRBJ2-5, with a possible D match to TRBD1 (5 bases). Between the trimmed V and J ends, which lost 1 base and 4 bases, there was a span of 7 bases. The CDR3 runs to 13 residues. Germline V lookup: CDR1 KGHSH, CDR2 LQKENI.

The V and J genes are TRBV6-1 and TRBJ2-5; 12 bases are shared with TRBD2. The V gene's germline CDR1 is MNHNS and CDR2 SASEGT. Trimming cost V 4 bases and J 6 bases; bases outside gene matches: 3. The CDR3 runs to 14 residues. The CDR3 is CASSASGGAKTQYF. CDR3 coding DNA: TGTGCCAGCAGTGCTAGCGGGGGGGCAAAGACCCAGTACTTC.